In its sample, the clone carrying this T cell receptor beta chain was seen many times. What it recognizes is unknown. This specimen belongs to a study of Graves' ophthalmopathy and Graves' hyperthyroidism. Study outcomes and limitations: Most expanded clonotypes in thyroid above 0.001 frequency also showed up in blood.

TCR beta CDR3 amplification used RNA transcripts. First-round RT-PCR relied on HTBI primers, and a second-round multiplex PCR came next. Each CDR3 protein gets one entry after TCRdb re-called the multiplex PCR reads with MiXCR. There are around 660,000 distinct CDR3 sequences in the sample; more than 40% occur only once, and more than 2.5% lies in the top ten. CDR1 SGHTS and CDR2 YDEGEE come from the germline V gene. V shed 5 bases and J shed 0 bases, with 14 bases lying between them. The CDR3 length is 15 residues. Ophthalmopathy was moderately-to-severely active, CAS at least 3, NOSPECS at least 4, lasting under 3 months. Uncontrolled infections, other autoimmune diseases, pregnancy or lactation barred patients from enrollment. As the starting material, more than 8 ml of fresh peripheral blood yielded the PBMCs.

The clonotype was recovered from an adult man with Graves' ophthalmopathy. The rearrangement links TRBV5-8 to TRBJ1-1; D is possibly TRBD1 (6 bases). Sequenced: peripheral blood. The CDR3 reads CASRYRGAVNTEAFF. The CDR3 DNA sequence: TGTGCCAGCAGATACCGGGGGGCGGTGAACACTGAAGCTTTCTTT.